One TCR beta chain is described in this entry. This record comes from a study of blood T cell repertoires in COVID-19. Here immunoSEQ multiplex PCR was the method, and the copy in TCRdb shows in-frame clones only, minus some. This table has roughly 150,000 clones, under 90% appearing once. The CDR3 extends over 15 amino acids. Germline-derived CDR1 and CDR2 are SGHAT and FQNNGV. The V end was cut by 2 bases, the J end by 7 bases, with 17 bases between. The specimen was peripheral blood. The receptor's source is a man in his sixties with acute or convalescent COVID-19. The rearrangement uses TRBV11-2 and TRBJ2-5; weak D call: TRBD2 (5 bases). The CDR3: CASSLNPEGRGTQYF. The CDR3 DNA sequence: TGTGCCAGCAGCTTAAATCCTGAGGGCCGGGGGACCCAGTACTTC. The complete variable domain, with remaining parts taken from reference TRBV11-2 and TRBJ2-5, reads EAGVAQSPRYKIIEKRQSVAFWCNPISGHATLYWYQQILGQGPKLLIQFQNNGVVDDSQLPKDRFSAERLKGVDSTLKIQPAKLEDSAVYLCASSLNPEGRGTQYFGPGTRLLVL.